This TCR beta chain stems from a study of T cell repertoires in cytomegalovirus infection. Study background: Shared public TCR beta signatures pointed to both CMV infection and a matching HLA type.

Points on this clonotype: What it binds is not known.

The CDR3 sequence is 13 residues long. Per the germline V gene, CDR1 is DFQATT and CDR2 is SNEGSKA (reference sequence). The V gene end was trimmed by 4 bases and the J gene end by 2 bases; junction bases not matched to a gene: 4. TCRdb itself ran the reads through MiXCR, one entry per CDR3 protein. The table has approximately 340,000 distinct CDR3 sequences, almost 30% seen once. The specimen comprised cultured PBMCs, sampled from culture after CMV antigen stimulation. The chain recombines TRBV20-1 with TRBJ2-5, with 7 bases matching TRBD2. The receptor comes from a human donor in good health (CMV status not recorded). Some clones in this sample may be carry-over from other donors' samples. CDR3 residues: CSAIGGSQETQYF. CDR3 nucleotide sequence: TGCAGTGCTATAGGCGGGAGTCAAGAGACCCAGTACTTC.